Each of the 22 T cell receptor beta chains below was sequenced from the same sample in a study of shared T cell receptors in the human thymus. The method was immunoSEQ multiplex PCR; TCRdb's version includes in-frame clones alone and lacks a portion of them. The table shows some 660,000 clones, with more than 70% occurring only once. The data also belong to a second study, concerning human thymus T cells.

Sequences were obtained from thymocytes. These receptors were taken from a boy under three years old with a congenital heart defect.

The chain uses TRBV15 and TRBJ2-1; D is possibly TRBD1 (6 bases). V dropped 4 bases and J dropped 5 bases, with 15 bases sitting between them. The germline V gene has CDR1 LNHNV and CDR2 YYDKDF (reference sequence). This CDR3 has 15 residues. CDR3 loop: CATSTSGKGDNEQFF. The CDR3 DNA reads as TGTGCCACCAGCACCTCGGGGAAGGGGGACAATGAGCAGTTCTTC.

The CDR3 coding sequence is TGTGCCAGCAGCGAGGAGACCCAGTACTTC. The encoded protein is CASSEETQYF. This rearrangement joins TRBV21-1 to TRBJ2-5; the D call TRBD2 from the table was never checked on the DNA. TRBV21-1 is flagged as a pseudogene. The CDR3 length is 10 residues.

V gene TRBV9 combines with J gene TRBJ1-5; maybe TRBD1 (5 bases). Germline V gives CDR1 SGDLS, CDR2 YYNGEE. Trimming pared 0 bases from V and 4 bases from J, leaving 5 bases between. The CDR3 is made up of 13 amino acids. CDR3 residues: CASSVGTNQPQHF. The CDR3 DNA follows: TGTGCCAGCAGCGTAGGGACAAATCAGCCCCAGCATTTT.

The chain has TRBV18 and TRBJ2-7; 7 bases line up with TRBD1. The CDR3 is 15 amino acids. Unmatched junction bases numbered 11, after V lost 6 bases and J lost 3 bases. From germline, CDR1 is KGHSH and CDR2 LQKENI. The CDR3: CASSASGTDIYEQYF. The CDR3 coding sequence is TGTGCCAGCTCGGCCTCCGGGACAGATATCTACGAGCAGTACTTC.

The chain couples TRBV28 to TRBJ1-3, with D perhaps TRBD1 (6 bases). The germline gives CDR1 MDHEN, CDR2 SYDVKM. The CDR3 consists of 16 residues. V lost 2 bases, J lost 3 bases, and 14 bases lay in between. This CDR3 is CASSLQMGGLGNTIYF. The CDR3 nucleotides are TGTGCCAGCAGTTTACAGATGGGGGGGCTTGGAAACACCATATATTTT.

Only a few counts were recorded for this clone. V usage is TRBV5-6 and J usage is TRBJ1-1; D remains unclear. The CDR3 covers 11 residues. Germline CDR1 and CDR2: SGHDT and YYEEEE. Trimming removed 6 bases at V and 4 bases at J, with 7 bases between. The DNA for the CDR3 is TGTGCCAGCACGAGAGGCACTGAAGCTTTCTTT. It codes for CASTRGTEAFF.

CDR3 in DNA: TGTGCCAGCAGCCAAGATTTAGGCGGGGAAGGCCCCTACGAGCAGTACTTC. Its protein product is CASSQDLGGEGPYEQYF. The gene calls are TRBV4-2 and TRBJ2-7; tentatively, D is TRBD2 (6 bases). This CDR3 is 17 amino acids long. V was pared by 0 bases and J by 2 bases, with 17 bases between. Looked up from germline, CDR1 is LGHNA and CDR2 is YNFKEQ.

The chain has TRBV15 and TRBJ1-4; D unresolved. This CDR3 is 17 amino acids long. Deletions cut 2 bases from V and 0 bases from J, with 13 bases between. Per the germline V gene, CDR1 is LNHNV and CDR2 is YYDKDF (reference sequence). As DNA, the CDR3 is TGTGCCACCAGCAGATTAACGTCGAGAGCAACTAATGAAAAACTGTTTTTT. Protein: CATSRLTSRATNEKLFF.

The chain couples TRBV7-3 to TRBJ2-1; D is possibly TRBD2 (5 bases). Between the trimmed V and J ends, which lost 5 bases and 4 bases, there was a span of 12 bases. CDR3 length equals 14 residues. Germline CDR1 SGHTA, CDR2 FQGTGA. The DNA for the CDR3 is TGTGCCAGCAGCCCGGGGTTTGGGTACAATGAGCAGTTCTTC. The encoded protein is CASSPGFGYNEQFF.

The rearrangement links TRBV28 to TRBJ2-3; TRBD1 aligns across 7 bases. Trimming took 5 bases from V and 5 from J; bases not matched to a gene: 10. Germline loops: CDR1 MDHEN, CDR2 SYDVKM. The CDR3 is 15 residues long. CDR3 sequence (DNA): TGTGCCAGCAGTCTAGACAGGGAGATAGGAGATACGCAGTATTTT. This sequence encodes CASSLDREIGDTQYF.

This chain uses TRBV15 with TRBJ2-4; D is perhaps TRBD1 (6 bases). Trimming cost V 5 bases and J 0 bases, with 14 bases left between them. The length of the CDR3 is 16 residues. The germline V gene encodes CDR1 LNHNV and CDR2 YYDKDF (reference sequence). The chain's CDR3 is CATSATGSLAKNIQYF. The CDR3 DNA is TGTGCCACCAGCGCTACAGGGTCCCTAGCCAAAAACATTCAGTACTTC.

This clone has just one count. The genes are TRBV27 and TRBJ2-3; 13 nucleotides line up with TRBD2. Germline CDR1 and CDR2: MNHEY and SMNVEV (reference sequence). V trimming: 5 bases; J trimming: 4 bases; junction bases outside the gene matches: 18. The CDR3 is 20 amino acids. Here the CDR3 reads CASSPTGLAGPPWGPDTQYF. Written as DNA, the CDR3 is TGTGCCAGCAGTCCGACGGGACTAGCGGGACCCCCTTGGGGCCCAGATACGCAGTATTTT.

Only one count was recorded for this clone. J is TRBJ2-1 and V is TRBV29-1, with 7 positions matching TRBD1. This CDR3 region has 12 residues. V shed 4 bases and J 5 bases; nucleotides not matched to a gene: 2. The V gene's germline CDR1 is SQVTM and CDR2 ANQGSEA. The CDR3 DNA reads as TGCAGCGTTGGGGACAGAGACAATGAGCAGTTCTTC. Translated, it gives CSVGDRDNEQFF.

The chain is built from TRBV5-1 and TRBJ2-1; 7 nucleotides line up with TRBD1. The V gene end was trimmed by 3 bases and the J gene end by 1 base; junction bases not matched to a gene: 4. The CDR3 spans 15 residues. Germline CDR1 is SGHRS and CDR2 is YFSETQ. The CDR3 reads CASSCDRASYNEQFF. Written as DNA, the CDR3 is TGCGCCAGCAGCTGCGACAGGGCTTCCTACAATGAGCAGTTCTTC.

This chain joins TRBV7-9 and TRBJ2-1; TRBD2 aligns across 8 bases. The CDR3 is made up of 18 amino acids. V gave up 0 bases and J gave up 3 bases; unmatched junction bases: 10. The germline gives CDR1 SEHNR, CDR2 FQNEAQ (reference sequence). The CDR3: CASSLAQGSGGHYNEQFF. DNA of the CDR3: TGTGCCAGCAGCTTAGCGCAGGGAAGCGGGGGCCACTACAATGAGCAGTTCTTC.

This clone was recorded once. The chain is built from TRBV19 and TRBJ2-5; maybe TRBD1 (6 bases). Per the germline V gene, CDR1 is LNHDA and CDR2 is SQIVND (reference sequence). The germline V and J ends were trimmed by 4 bases and 5 bases, with 20 bases remaining between them. The CDR3 loop spans 16 amino acids. DNA of the CDR3: TGTGCCAGTAGTACCACCGACAGGCCCTGCGGGGAGACCCAGTACTTC. As protein: CASSTTDRPCGETQYF.

V and J are TRBV11-2 and TRBJ2-7; tentative D call: TRBD1 (6 bases). The germline CDR1 and CDR2 sequences are SGHAT and FQNNGV. Trimming removed 5 bases at V and 0 bases at J, with 14 bases between. This CDR3 is built from 15 residues. Written as DNA, the CDR3 is TGTGCCAGCAGCCCGGACAGTACCGACTCCTACGAGCAGTACTTC. Its translation is CASSPDSTDSYEQYF.

The V gene is TRBV5-1, the J gene TRBJ2-2; D gene ambiguous. The CDR3 consists of 14 residues. Germline V lookup: CDR1 SGHRS, CDR2 YFSETQ. Trimming removed 0 bases at V and 6 bases at J, with 9 bases between. Here the CDR3 reads CASSLVPESGELFF. The CDR3, as DNA: TGCGCCAGCAGCTTGGTCCCAGAATCCGGGGAGCTGTTTTTT.

This chain joins TRBV27 and TRBJ2-2, with a weak D call TRBD2 (5 bases). CDR1 is MNHEY, CDR2 SMNVEV, per germline (reference sequence). The CDR3 has 18 residues. V lost 0 bases, J lost 1 base, and 15 bases lay in between. DNA for the CDR3: TGTGCCAGCAGTTTATCCTATCCTAAAGCGGTGAACACCGGGGAGCTGTTTTTT. It encodes CASSLSYPKAVNTGELFF.

This clone came up once. The J gene is TRBJ2-5, the V gene TRBV2; TRBD2 matches at 8 bases. Germline V gene data show CDR1 as SNHLY and CDR2 as FYNNEI. CDR3 length: 17 amino acids. V was pared by 0 bases and J by 5 bases, with 11 bases of the junction left unmatched. CDR3 loop: CASSEAPTGTRGETQYF. CDR3 DNA sequence: TGTGCCAGCAGTGAAGCTCCCACCGGGACTAGGGGGGAGACCCAGTACTTC.

In this sample, this clone turned up a few times. The rearrangement joins TRBV5-1 to TRBJ1-2, with 8 bases lining up with TRBD1. Germline V lookup: CDR1 SGHRS, CDR2 YFSETQ. The CDR3 runs 14 residues. V lost 0 bases and J lost 6; bases outside the gene matches: 4. The CDR3 DNA reads TGCGCCAGCAGCTTGGCGGACAGGGCTGATGGCTACACCTTC. Translating gives CASSLADRADGYTF. Full variable domain (missing parts from reference TRBV5-1 and TRBJ1-2): KAGVTQTPRYLIKTRGQQVTLSCSPISGHRSVSWYQQTPGQGLQFLFEYFSETQRNKGNFPGRFSGRQFSNSRSEMNVSTLELGDSALYLCASSLADRADGYTFGSGTRLTVV.

This chain links TRBV6-5 with TRBJ1-2; the D is unclear. CDR1 MNHEY and CDR2 SVGAGI come from the germline V gene. Trimming removed 6 bases at V and 3 bases at J, with 8 bases between. The CDR3 totals 12 residues. The CDR3, as DNA: TGTGCCAGCAGCCCCGGGGACTATGGCTACACCTTC. Protein product: CASSPGDYGYTF.